The 9 T cell receptor beta chains below were found in one sample sequenced in a study of T cell responses to AZD1222 COVID-19 vaccine. Measured with immunoSEQ multiplex PCR; TCRdb has only the in-frame clones, and not every one. This table has over 120,000 clones, just over 85% appearing once. Source: peripheral blood, taken 28 days after the second AZD1222 dose. These receptors originate from an adult who received the AZD1222 COVID-19 vaccine.

This sequence joins TRBV29-1 and TRBJ1-1; 11 bases are a match to TRBD1. Looked up from germline, CDR1 is SQVTM and CDR2 is ANQGSEA. V lost 7 bases, J lost 7 bases, and 5 bases stayed unmatched. The CDR3 totals 12 residues. CDR3: CSGGQGVGEAFF. Here the CDR3 DNA reads TGCAGCGGGGGACAGGGGGTAGGTGAAGCTTTCTTT.

This clone was counted once. This chain connects TRBV6-1 to TRBJ1-5, with D perhaps matching TRBD1 (5 bases). Germline CDR1 reads MNHNS; CDR2 reads SASEGT. This CDR3 is built from 15 residues. The V gene lost 2 bases and the J gene lost 3 bases, with 11 bases spanning the gap. The CDR3 DNA reads TGTGCCAGCAGTGAAACGGGGGGGTACAATCAGCCCCAGCATTTT. Amino acids: CASSETGGYNQPQHF.

V and J are TRBV6-1 and TRBJ2-4; TRBD1 is a possible D gene (5 bases). CDR3 length: 15 amino acids. Germline lookup yields CDR1 MNHNS and CDR2 SASEGT. The V gene lost 1 base and the J gene lost 1 base, with 8 bases spanning the gap. The CDR3 protein is CASSEGTPAKNIQYF. In nucleotides, the CDR3 is TGTGCCAGCAGTGAAGGGACACCGGCCAAAAACATTCAGTACTTC.

The chain has TRBV29-1 and TRBJ2-7; D call uncertain. Germline lookup yields CDR1 SQVTM and CDR2 ANQGSEA. This CDR3 is 12 amino acids long. V was pared by 8 bases and J by 5 bases, with 16 bases between. The CDR3 protein is CSSGQEGHEQYF. CDR3 coding DNA: TGCAGCTCCGGGCAGGAAGGCCACGAGCAGTACTTC.

CDR3 loop: CASSTRAETGELFF. In DNA, the CDR3 is TGCGCCAGCAGCACCAGGGCCGAAACCGGGGAGCTGTTTTTT. The chain couples TRBV5-1 to TRBJ2-2, with TRBD1 as a possible D gene (5 bases). Germline V CDR1 and CDR2: SGHRS, YFSETQ. V was shortened by 4 bases and J by 5 bases, with 12 bases between the two germline ends. The CDR3 extends over 14 amino acids.

The chain is built from TRBV4-1 and TRBJ2-2, with 7 bases aligning to TRBD1. V lost 0 bases, J lost 2 bases, and 3 bases stayed unmatched. From germline, CDR1 is MGHRA and CDR2 YSYEKL. The CDR3 totals 16 residues. CDR3: CASSQDRQGNTGELFF. The CDR3 coding sequence is TGCGCCAGCAGCCAAGATCGACAGGGTAACACCGGGGAGCTGTTTTTT.

The chain carries TRBV28 and TRBJ1-4, with 11 bases that match TRBD1. The junction had 2 bases not matched to a gene; V was cut back by 8 bases and J by 6 bases. CDR1 and CDR2 (germline): MDHEN, SYDVKM. The CDR3 totals 13 residues. The CDR3: CASGQGADEKLFF. CDR3 in DNA: TGTGCCAGCGGACAGGGGGCGGATGAAAAACTGTTTTTT.

J is TRBJ1-2 and V is TRBV5-4, with D possibly TRBD1 on 5 matching bases. Germline V gene lookup returns CDR1 SGHNT and CDR2 YYREEE (reference sequence). The CDR3 covers 15 residues. V gave up 3 bases and J gave up 3 bases, with 15 bases separating them. The CDR3 protein is CASSSQRGRDYGYTF. In nucleotides, the CDR3 is TGTGCCAGCAGCTCCCAACGGGGGAGGGACTATGGCTACACCTTC.

The chain recombines TRBV28 with TRBJ1-2; D remains unclear. CDR3 length equals 14 residues. The germline V gene encodes CDR1 MDHEN and CDR2 SYDVKM. The V end lost 2 bases, the J end lost 4 bases, and 11 bases lay between the germline ends. The CDR3 spells CASSLGHLAYGYTF. The CDR3 DNA reads TGTGCCAGCAGTTTAGGGCACCTTGCCTATGGCTACACCTTC.